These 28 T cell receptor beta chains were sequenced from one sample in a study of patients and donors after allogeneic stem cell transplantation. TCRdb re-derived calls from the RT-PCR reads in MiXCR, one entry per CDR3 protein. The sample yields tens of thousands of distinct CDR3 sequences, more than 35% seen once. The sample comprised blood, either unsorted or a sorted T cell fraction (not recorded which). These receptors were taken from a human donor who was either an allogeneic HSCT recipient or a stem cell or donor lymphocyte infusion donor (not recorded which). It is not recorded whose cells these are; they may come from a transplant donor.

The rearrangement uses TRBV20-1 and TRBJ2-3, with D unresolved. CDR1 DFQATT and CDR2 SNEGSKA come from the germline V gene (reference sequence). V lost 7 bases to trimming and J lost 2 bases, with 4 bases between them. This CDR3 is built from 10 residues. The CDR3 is CSGYTDTQYF. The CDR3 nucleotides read TGCAGTGGGTACACAGATACGCAGTATTTT.

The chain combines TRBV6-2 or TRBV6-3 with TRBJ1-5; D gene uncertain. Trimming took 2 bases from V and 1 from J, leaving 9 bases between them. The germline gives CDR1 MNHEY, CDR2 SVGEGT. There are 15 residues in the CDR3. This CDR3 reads CASSYDIASNQPQHF. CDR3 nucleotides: TGTGCCAGCAGTTACGACATAGCGAGCAATCAGCCCCAGCATTTT.

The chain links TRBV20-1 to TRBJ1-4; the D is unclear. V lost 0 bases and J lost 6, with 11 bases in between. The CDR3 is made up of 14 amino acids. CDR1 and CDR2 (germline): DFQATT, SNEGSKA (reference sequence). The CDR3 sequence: CSARDNILHEKLFF. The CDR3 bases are TGCAGTGCTAGAGATAACATCCTGCATGAAAAACTGTTTTTT.

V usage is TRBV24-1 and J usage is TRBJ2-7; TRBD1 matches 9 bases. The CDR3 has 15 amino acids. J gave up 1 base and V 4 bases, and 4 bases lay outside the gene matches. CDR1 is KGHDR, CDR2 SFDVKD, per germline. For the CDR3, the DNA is TGTGCCACCAGTGACCGACAGGGGGGGTCCTACGAGCAGTACTTC. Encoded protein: CATSDRQGGSYEQYF.

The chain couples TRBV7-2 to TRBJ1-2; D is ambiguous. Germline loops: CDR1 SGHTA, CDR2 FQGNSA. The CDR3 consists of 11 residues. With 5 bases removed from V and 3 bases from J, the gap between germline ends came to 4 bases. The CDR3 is CASSQDYGYTF. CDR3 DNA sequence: TGTGCCAGCAGCCAGGACTATGGCTACACCTTC.

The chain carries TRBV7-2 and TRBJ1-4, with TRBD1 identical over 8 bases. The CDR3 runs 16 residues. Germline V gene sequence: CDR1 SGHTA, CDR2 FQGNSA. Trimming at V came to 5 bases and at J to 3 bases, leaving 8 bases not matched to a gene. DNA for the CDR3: TGTGCCAGCAGCCCCCAGGGGGCGAGGGCTAATGAAAAACTGTTTTTT. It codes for CASSPQGARANEKLFF.

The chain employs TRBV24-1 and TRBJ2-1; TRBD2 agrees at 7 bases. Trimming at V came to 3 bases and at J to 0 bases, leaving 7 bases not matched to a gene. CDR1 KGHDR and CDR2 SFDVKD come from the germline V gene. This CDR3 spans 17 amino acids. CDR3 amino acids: CATSDPIGGSSYNEQFF. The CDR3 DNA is TGTGCCACCAGTGATCCGATTGGCGGGAGCTCCTACAATGAGCAGTTCTTC.

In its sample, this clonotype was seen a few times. Here the CDR3 reads CSVEKQRAWYGYTF. The CDR3 coding sequence is TGCAGCGTTGAGAAGCAAAGGGCTTGGTATGGCTACACCTTC. J is TRBJ1-2 and V is TRBV29-1; D uncertain. The germline V gene encodes CDR1 SQVTM and CDR2 ANQGSEA. V lost 3 bases, J lost 5 bases, and 16 bases lay in between. The CDR3 consists of 14 residues.

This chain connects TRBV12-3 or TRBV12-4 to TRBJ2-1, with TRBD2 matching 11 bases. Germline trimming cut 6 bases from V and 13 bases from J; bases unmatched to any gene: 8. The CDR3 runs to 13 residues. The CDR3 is CASSPGLAVAQFF. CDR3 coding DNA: TGTGCCAGCAGCCCGGGACTAGCGGTAGCTCAGTTCTTC.

This CDR3 reads CASSARGGYTF. In nucleotides, the CDR3 is TGTGCCAGCAGTGCCAGGGGGGGCTACACCTTC. The J gene is TRBJ1-2, the V gene TRBV6-1; 7 bases match TRBD1. The length of the CDR3 is 11 residues. Germline V gene lookup returns CDR1 MNHNS and CDR2 SASEGT. V lost 4 bases and J lost 8; bases outside the gene matches: 1.

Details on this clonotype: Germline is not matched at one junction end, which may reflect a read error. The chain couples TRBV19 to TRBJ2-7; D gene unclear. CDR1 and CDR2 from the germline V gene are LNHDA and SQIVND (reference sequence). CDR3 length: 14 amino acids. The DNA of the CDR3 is TGTGCCAGTAGCATAGGTATCCTCTCCTACGAGCAGTACTTC. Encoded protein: CASSIGILSYEQYF.

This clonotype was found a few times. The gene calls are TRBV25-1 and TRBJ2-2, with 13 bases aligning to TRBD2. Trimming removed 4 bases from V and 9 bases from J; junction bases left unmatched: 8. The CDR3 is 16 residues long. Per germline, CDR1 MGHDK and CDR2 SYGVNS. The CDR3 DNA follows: TGTGCCAGCAGTGGGGGACTAGCGGGGATGAACCGGGAGCTGTTTTTT. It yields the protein CASSGGLAGMNRELFF.

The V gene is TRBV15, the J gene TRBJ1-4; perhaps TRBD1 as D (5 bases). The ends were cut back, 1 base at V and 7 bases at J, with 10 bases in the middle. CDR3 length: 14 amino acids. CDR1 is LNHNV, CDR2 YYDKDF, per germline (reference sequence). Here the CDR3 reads CATSRVGGGEKLFF. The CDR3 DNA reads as TGTGCCACCAGCAGAGTTGGGGGTGGTGAAAAACTGTTTTTT.

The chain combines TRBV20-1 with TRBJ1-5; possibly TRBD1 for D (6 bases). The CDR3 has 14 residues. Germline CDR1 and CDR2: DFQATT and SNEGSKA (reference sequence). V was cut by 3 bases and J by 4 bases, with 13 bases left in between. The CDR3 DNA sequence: TGCAGTGCTAGCCAACCAGGGACAAATCAGCCCCAGCATTTT. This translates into CSASQPGTNQPQHF.

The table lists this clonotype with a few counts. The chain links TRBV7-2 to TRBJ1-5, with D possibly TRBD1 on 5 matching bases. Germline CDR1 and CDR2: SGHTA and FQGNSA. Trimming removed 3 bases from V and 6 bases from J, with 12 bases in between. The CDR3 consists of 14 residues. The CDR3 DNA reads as TGTGCCAGCAGCTTGACAGTGTCCACTCAGCCCCAGCATTTT. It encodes CASSLTVSTQPQHF.

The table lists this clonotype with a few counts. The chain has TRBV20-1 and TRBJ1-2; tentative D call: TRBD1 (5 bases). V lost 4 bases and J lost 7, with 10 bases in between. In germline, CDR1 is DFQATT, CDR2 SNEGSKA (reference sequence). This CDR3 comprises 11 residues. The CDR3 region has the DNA TGCAGTGCTACCCAGGGAGCTGGCTACACCTTC. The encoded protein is CSATQGAGYTF.

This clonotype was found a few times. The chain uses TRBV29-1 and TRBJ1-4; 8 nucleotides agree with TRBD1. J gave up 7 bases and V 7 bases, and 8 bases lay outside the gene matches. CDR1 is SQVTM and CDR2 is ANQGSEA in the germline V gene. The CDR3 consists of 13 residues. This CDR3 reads CSGTQGEGEKLFF. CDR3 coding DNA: TGCAGCGGTACACAGGGGGAGGGTGAAAAACTGTTTTTT.

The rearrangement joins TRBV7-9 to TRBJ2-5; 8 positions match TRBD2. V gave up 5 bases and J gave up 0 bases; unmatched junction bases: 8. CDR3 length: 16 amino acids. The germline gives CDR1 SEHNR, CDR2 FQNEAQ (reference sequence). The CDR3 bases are TGTGCCAGCAGCCAGGATAGCGGGATGTACCAAGAGACCCAGTACTTC. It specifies CASSQDSGMYQETQYF.

CDR3 coding DNA: TGTGCCAGCAGCCCGAGTCTCAGGGATCAGCCCCAGCATTTT. Its protein is CASSPSLRDQPQHF. V usage is TRBV7-2 and J usage is TRBJ1-5; TRBD1 is a possible D gene (5 bases). Germline CDR1 is SGHTA and CDR2 is FQGNSA. Trimming took 5 bases from V and 5 from J, leaving 13 bases between them. The CDR3 has 14 residues.

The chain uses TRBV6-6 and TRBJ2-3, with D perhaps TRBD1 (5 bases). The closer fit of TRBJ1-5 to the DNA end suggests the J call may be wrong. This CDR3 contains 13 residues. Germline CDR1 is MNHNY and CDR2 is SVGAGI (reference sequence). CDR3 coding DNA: TGTGCCAGCAGAAACGTGGGGGTAGATACGCAGCATTTT. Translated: CASRNVGVDTQHF.

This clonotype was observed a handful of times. The CDR3 sequence is CSASQGGNTEAFF. Written as DNA, the CDR3 is TGCAGTGCTAGCCAGGGCGGGAACACTGAAGCTTTCTTT. V and J are TRBV20-1 and TRBJ1-1; weak D call: TRBD1 (5 bases). CDR1 and CDR2 from the germline V gene are DFQATT and SNEGSKA (reference sequence). With 3 bases removed from V and 1 base from J, the gap between germline ends came to 9 bases. The CDR3 has 13 amino acids.

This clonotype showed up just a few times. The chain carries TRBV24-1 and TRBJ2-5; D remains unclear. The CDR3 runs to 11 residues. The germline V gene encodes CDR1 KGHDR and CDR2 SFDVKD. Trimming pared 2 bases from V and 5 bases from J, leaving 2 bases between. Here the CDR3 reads CATSDWETQYF. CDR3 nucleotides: TGTGCCACCAGTGATTGGGAGACCCAGTACTTC.

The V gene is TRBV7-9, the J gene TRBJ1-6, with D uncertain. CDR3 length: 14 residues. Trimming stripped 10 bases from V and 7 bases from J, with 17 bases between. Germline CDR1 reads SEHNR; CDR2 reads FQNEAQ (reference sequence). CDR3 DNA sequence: TGTGCCAACTGGGCGATGGGTCCCAATTCACCCCTCCACTTT. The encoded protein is CANWAMGPNSPLHF.

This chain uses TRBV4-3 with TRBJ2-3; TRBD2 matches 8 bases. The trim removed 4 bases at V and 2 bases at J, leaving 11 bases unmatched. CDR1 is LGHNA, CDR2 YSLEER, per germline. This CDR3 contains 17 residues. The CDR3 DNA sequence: TGCGCCAGCAGCCCCTACCAGCGGGAGTTCGACACAGATACGCAGTATTTT. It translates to CASSPYQREFDTDTQYF.

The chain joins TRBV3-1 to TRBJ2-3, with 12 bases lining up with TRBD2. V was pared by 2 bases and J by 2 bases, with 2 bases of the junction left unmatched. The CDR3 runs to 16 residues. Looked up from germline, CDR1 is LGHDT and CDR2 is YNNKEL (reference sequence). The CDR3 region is CASSQRLAGDTDTQYF. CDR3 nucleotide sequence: TGTGCCAGCAGCCAACGACTAGCGGGGGACACAGATACGCAGTATTTT.

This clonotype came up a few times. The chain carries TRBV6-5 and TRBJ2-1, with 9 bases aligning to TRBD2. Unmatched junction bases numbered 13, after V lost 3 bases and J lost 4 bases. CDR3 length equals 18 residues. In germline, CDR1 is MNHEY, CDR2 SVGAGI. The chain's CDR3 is CASSYLGLAGISYNEQFF. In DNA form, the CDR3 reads TGTGCCAGCAGTTATCTAGGGCTAGCGGGAATTTCGTACAATGAGCAGTTCTTC.

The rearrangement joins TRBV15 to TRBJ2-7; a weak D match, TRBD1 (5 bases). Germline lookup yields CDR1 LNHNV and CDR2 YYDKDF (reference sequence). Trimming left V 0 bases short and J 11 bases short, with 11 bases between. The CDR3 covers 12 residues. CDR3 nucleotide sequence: TGTGCCACCAGCAGAGATTCAGGGCCCAAGTACGTC. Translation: CATSRDSGPKYV.

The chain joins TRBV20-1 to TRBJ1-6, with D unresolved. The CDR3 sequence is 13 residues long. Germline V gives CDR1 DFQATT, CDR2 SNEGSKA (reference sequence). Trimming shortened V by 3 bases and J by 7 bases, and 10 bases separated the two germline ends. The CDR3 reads CSASWAGNSPLHF. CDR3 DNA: TGCAGTGCTAGTTGGGCGGGAAATTCACCCCTCCACTTT.